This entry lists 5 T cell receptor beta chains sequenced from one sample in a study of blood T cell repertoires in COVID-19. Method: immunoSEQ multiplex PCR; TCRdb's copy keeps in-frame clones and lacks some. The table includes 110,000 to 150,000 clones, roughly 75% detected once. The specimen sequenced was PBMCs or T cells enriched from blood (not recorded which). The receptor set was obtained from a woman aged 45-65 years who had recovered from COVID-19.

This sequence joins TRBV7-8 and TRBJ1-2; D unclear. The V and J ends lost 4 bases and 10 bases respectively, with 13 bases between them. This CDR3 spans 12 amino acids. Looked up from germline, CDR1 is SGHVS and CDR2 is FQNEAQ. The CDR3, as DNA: TGTGCCAGCAGCTCGATGAGCGGGGACTACACCTTC. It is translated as CASSSMSGDYTF.

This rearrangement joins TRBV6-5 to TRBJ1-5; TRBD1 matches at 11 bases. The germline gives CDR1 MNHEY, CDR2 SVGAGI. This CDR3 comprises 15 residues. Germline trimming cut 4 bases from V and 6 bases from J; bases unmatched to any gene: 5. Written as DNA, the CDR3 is TGTGCCAGCAGTTCGGGACAGGGGGTCAGTCAGCCCCAGCATTTT. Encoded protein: CASSSGQGVSQPQHF.

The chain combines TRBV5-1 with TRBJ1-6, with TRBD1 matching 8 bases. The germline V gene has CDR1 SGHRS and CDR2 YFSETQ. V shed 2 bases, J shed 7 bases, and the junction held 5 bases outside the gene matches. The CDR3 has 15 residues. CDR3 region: CASSFSGGGNSPLHF. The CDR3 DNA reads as TGCGCCAGCAGCTTTTCAGGGGGCGGGAATTCACCCCTCCACTTT. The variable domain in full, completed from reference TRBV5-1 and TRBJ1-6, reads KAGVTQTPRYLIKTRGQQVTLSCSPISGHRSVSWYQQTPGQGLQFLFEYFSETQRNKGNFPGRFSGRQFSNSRSEMNVSTLELGDSALYLCASSFSGGGNSPLHFGNGTRLTVT.

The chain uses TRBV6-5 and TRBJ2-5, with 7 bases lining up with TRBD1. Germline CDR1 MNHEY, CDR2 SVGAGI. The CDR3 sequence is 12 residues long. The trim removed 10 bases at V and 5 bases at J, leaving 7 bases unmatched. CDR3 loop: CATYRGRETQYF. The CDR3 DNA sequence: TGTGCCACCTACAGGGGTAGGGAGACCCAGTACTTC.

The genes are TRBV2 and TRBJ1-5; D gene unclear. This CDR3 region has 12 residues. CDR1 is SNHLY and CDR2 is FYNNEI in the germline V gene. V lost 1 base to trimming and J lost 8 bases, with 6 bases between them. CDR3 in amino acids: CASSEGEEPQHF. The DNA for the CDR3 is TGTGCCAGCAGTGAAGGTGAGGAGCCCCAGCATTTT.